This record covers a single T cell receptor beta chain. This sample was taken from a study of blood T cell repertoires in COVID-19. Turning to the study itself: Donors in the United States, Italy and Spain gave samples during acute or convalescent COVID-19. Nucleic acid was either cDNA or gDNA, and it came from T cells, B-cell-depleted T cells, or PBMCs.

The authors' processing: Cell counts per sample came from amplifying reference gene primers. Sequencing was performed with immunoSEQ multiplex PCR; in TCRdb, only in-frame clones are kept and a portion is missing. The V and J calls and the clone size are those of that table, but D and trimming were determined from the DNA. The sample contains 68,000 or so clones, 65% to 80% of which appear only once. Germline assignment: CDR1 SGHAT and CDR2 FQDESV (reference sequence). Trimming at V came to 2 bases and at J to 3 bases, leaving 8 bases not matched to a gene. This CDR3 has 16 residues. The sequenced material came from peripheral blood. This TCR derives from a human donor in a cohort sampled during active COVID-19. V is TRBV11-1 and J is TRBJ1-1, with 8 positions matching TRBD1. The CDR3 is CASSLYRGNIDTEAFF. As DNA, the CDR3 is TGTGCCAGCAGCTTATACAGGGGGAATATCGACACTGAAGCTTTCTTT.